This T cell receptor beta chain was identified during a study of blood T cell repertoires in COVID-19 (dated by TCRdb to the early 2020s). Describing the broader study: The collaborator samples originated in the United States, Italy and Spain and spanned the acute and convalescent phases of COVID-19. The prospective study material was composed of cDNA or gDNA derived from T cells, B-cell-depleted T cells, or PBMCs. Deeply sampled blood TCRbeta repertoires from subjects exposed to, actively infected with, or recovered from COVID-19 were included in the dataset. A freely available public database, intended as a resource for researchers studying the immune response to SARS-CoV-2, is where the repertoires were released. Samples were obtained from the ongoing ImmuneRACE study (first 160 participants) and from 1,200 or so subjects provided by 6 global collaborators. A de-identified subject ID, COVID-19 status, age in years and sex were almost always included in the sample metadata. HLA class I and class II types, where available, came from metadata supplied by the sample provider rather than from assay-based typing.

Taken from cysteine to phenylalanine, the CDR3 has 13 residues. The read is trimmed to its CDR3 DNA, 39 bases read in frame from base 1. Per the germline V gene (reference sequence), SEHNR is the CDR1 and FQNEAQ is the CDR2. V is pared back by 6 bases and J by 3 bases, with 9 bases lying between the germline termini. At one collaborating source in Seattle, patients were enrolled during active infection and were followed longitudinally through the course of disease. Collaborating institutions collected whole blood in K2EDTA tubes following their own protocols. For TCRbeta analysis, collaborator samples were shipped as frozen whole blood, as isolated PBMCs, or as DNA extracted from either sample type. TCRbeta CDR3 regions were amplified from genomic DNA using the immunoSEQ Assay, a bias-controlled multiplex PCR. The authors' analysis ran thus. Nucleated cell counts per sample were estimated from amplification of reference gene primers within the assay. To quantify the absolute abundance of each unique TCRbeta CDR3 rearrangement, sequence reads were collapsed and filtered. For each sample, productive Simpson clonality was calculated by taking the square root of Simpson's diversity index across productive rearrangements. This is the immuneACCESS table as TCRdb keeps it, with only in-frame sequences that have V and J called. A part of the clones is gone; compared with another copy, unresolved V genes explain less than half, and the rest is unexplained. The D gene and trimming were derived from the DNA, and the V and J assignments and clone size from that table. The sample yields roughly 150,000 clones; 80% to 90% were counted once. Jointly, the top ten make up roughly 5.4% of the sample.

This clone is medium-sized (0.01 to 0.1%) in its sample. The antigen this receptor binds is unknown. Per-nucleotide qualities are absent, and no much larger clonotype sits a single base away. The full study reports these points: How much clinical and demographic metadata was included differed by source and by participant, and the metadata was provided uncurated.

The receptor was derived from a woman in her 50s with COVID-19, enrolled during active disease. The chain employs TRBV7-9 and TRBJ1-5; no confident D gene assignment can be made. Sequencing used peripheral blood. DNA sequence: TGTGCCAGCAGTCAGGCCTACAATCAGCCCCAGCATTTT. Its translation is CASSQAYNQPQHF.